This T cell receptor beta chain was identified in a study of cytomegalovirus exposure and HLA in healthy donors. At the level of the study: The roughly 110 validation repertoires matched the approximately 700 first-cohort repertoires in platform, a later analysis reported.

Sequenced by immunoSEQ multiplex PCR; TCRdb stores in-frame clones only, minus some. The repertoire includes approximately 160,000 clones, 75% to 95% of them detected once, and over 2.5% sits in the top ten. The germline V gene encodes CDR1 SGHRS and CDR2 YFSETQ. This CDR3 has 15 residues. V dropped 7 bases and J dropped 4; count of bases not matched to a gene: 7. The clonotype originates from a woman younger than 35 in good health and CMV-seropositive. The sample consisted of PBMCs. The chain combines TRBV5-1 with TRBJ2-3; 12 bases align to TRBD2. CDR3 DNA: TGCGCCAGCGAAGCTAGCGGGGGGGCCGCAGATACGCAGTATTTT. It yields the protein CASEASGGAADTQYF.